The 7 T cell receptor beta chains given below trace back to one sample, sequenced in a study of technical replicates of blood from a few donors. Method: immunoSEQ multiplex PCR; TCRdb's copy keeps in-frame clones and lacks some. The data contain 64,000 or so clones, around 97% of them singletons. Sequencing was performed on T cells isolated from PBMCs. These receptors all come from a human donor in good health.

This clone was detected only a few times. This chain uses TRBV30 with TRBJ1-1; no firm D call. Germline CDR1 GTSNPN, CDR2 SVGIG (reference sequence). Deletions cut 1 base from V and 1 base from J, with 7 bases between. The CDR3 sequence is 13 residues long. In DNA, the CDR3 is TGTGCCTGGAGTGGACTCACGAACACTGAAGCTTTCTTT. Translation gives CAWSGLTNTEAFF.

This chain links TRBV5-5 with TRBJ2-5; 7 nucleotides agree with TRBD1. Germline CDR1 is SGHKS and CDR2 is YYEKEE (reference sequence). V lost 2 bases to trimming and J lost 1 base; unmatched junction nucleotides: 5. The CDR3 consists of 15 residues. CDR3 sequence reads: CASSLRTGSQETQYF. CDR3 coding DNA: TGTGCCAGCAGCTTAAGGACAGGCAGCCAAGAGACCCAGTACTTC.

V and J are TRBV18 and TRBJ2-3; 7 positions match TRBD2. Looked up from germline, CDR1 is KGHSH and CDR2 is LQKENI. The trim removed 4 bases at V and 0 bases at J, leaving 7 bases unmatched. The CDR3 consists of 16 residues. For the CDR3, the DNA is TGTGCCAGCTCACTATCCGCGGGAGTGAGCACAGATACGCAGTATTTT. Its translation: CASSLSAGVSTDTQYF. The full variable domain, completed using reference TRBV18 and TRBJ2-3, is NAGVMQNPRHLVRRRGQEARLRCSPMKGHSHVYWYRQLPEEGLKFMVYLQKENIIDESGMPKERFSAEFPKEGPSILRIQQVVRGDSAAYFCASSLSAGVSTDTQYFGPGTRLTVL.

This clone was detected a few times. J is TRBJ2-5 and V is TRBV5-1; 9 bases line up with TRBD1. This CDR3 contains 15 residues. Per germline, CDR1 SGHRS and CDR2 YFSETQ. Trimming removed 4 bases from V and 5 bases from J; junction bases left unmatched: 9. CDR3 sequence reads: CASSVPGQGYETQYF. The DNA for the CDR3 is TGCGCCAGCAGCGTACCGGGACAGGGTTATGAGACCCAGTACTTC.

This sequence joins TRBV10-1 and TRBJ1-3; perhaps TRBD1 as D (5 bases). From germline, CDR1 is WNHNN and CDR2 SYGVQD (reference sequence). CDR3 length: 14 residues. With 7 bases removed from V and 0 bases from J, the gap between germline ends came to 10 bases. The CDR3 nucleotides are TGCGCCAGCACGGAAGACAGCTCTGGAAACACCATATATTTT. It translates to CASTEDSSGNTIYF.

The chain carries TRBV7-9 and TRBJ1-1; D is unresolved. CDR1 and CDR2 from the germline V gene are SEHNR and FQNEAQ (reference sequence). The CDR3 covers 11 residues. V lost 6 bases and J lost 1, with 3 bases in between. The CDR3 is CASSRNTEAFF. For the CDR3, the DNA is TGTGCCAGCAGTCGGAACACTGAAGCTTTCTTT.

The CDR3 DNA sequence: TGTGCCAGCAGCGCCAACCGATACAGGGACAGTGAAGCTTTCTTT. Protein: CASSANRYRDSEAFF. V gene TRBV27 combines with J gene TRBJ1-1, with 7 nucleotides matching TRBD1. Germline values: CDR1 MNHEY, CDR2 SMNVEV (reference sequence). J was trimmed by 7 bases and V by 6 bases; bases with no gene match: 14. This CDR3 comprises 15 residues.